This T cell receptor (beta chain) emerged from a study of tumor-infiltrating lymphocytes in primary liver carcinoma. Turning to the study itself: These patients were men and women whose ages were 30 to 69 years. Productive TCRbeta read counts per sample ran from roughly 3.65 to 7.13 million and were similar across tissue types.

Constant-region priming of about 0.5 ug total RNA yielded TCR beta cDNA. Libraries of TCR beta came from three nested multiplex PCR rounds with slightly modified ARM-PCR. TRBV1-TRBV30 forward primers paired with a C-beta reverse primer were used in the first two PCR rounds, which ran approximately 10 cycles each. TCRdb reprocessed the multiplex PCR reads via MiXCR and lists one record per CDR3 protein. The repertoire includes some 190,000 distinct CDR3 sequences, about 60% of them detected once, and 72% sits in the top ten. This clonotype was counted between two and nine times. V was shortened by 0 bases and J by 14 bases, with 15 bases between the two germline ends. Germline V CDR1 and CDR2: MGHRA, YSYEKL. This CDR3 spans 13 amino acids. Unsorted whole blood served as the source of blood RNA, and germline DNA was extracted as well.

The sequence was collected from a man in his forties with primary liver carcinoma and hepatitis B virus infection. Material for sequencing was peripheral blood. The chain couples TRBV4-1 to TRBJ2-3; possibly TRBD1 or TRBD2 for D (5 bases each). CDR3 sequence: CASSQDRDRLVYF. CDR3 bases: TGCGCCAGCAGCCAAGATCGGGACCGTTTGGTGTATTTT.